Included here is one T cell receptor (beta chain) sequence, with context. The CDR3 runs 16 residues. Trimming stripped 0 bases from V and 4 bases from J, with 15 bases between. In germline, CDR1 is LGHDT, CDR2 YNNKEL (reference sequence). The entry originates in a study of blood T cell repertoires in COVID-19. The overall study: Sources were T cells, B-cell-depleted T cells, or PBMCs; the material itself was cDNA or gDNA.

Profiling relied on immunoSEQ multiplex PCR, and the TCRdb table lists in-frame clones only, not all of them. The repertoire holds around 130,000 clones, with about 85% as singletons. The receptor comes from a man aged 35 to 55 with active or convalescent COVID-19. Sequencing was done on a sample of peripheral blood. This chain links TRBV3-1 (or the pseudogene TRBV3-2) with TRBJ1-2; D possibly corresponds to TRBD1 (5 bases). The CDR3 sequence: CASSQEDLGRVYGYTF. For the CDR3, the DNA is TGTGCCAGCAGCCAAGAGGACCTGGGCAGGGTCTATGGCTACACCTTC.